The 7 T cell receptor beta chains presented below share a single source sample, sequenced in a study of follicular helper T cells after annual influenza vaccination. TCRdb's table, derived via immunoSEQ multiplex PCR, lists solely in-frame clones and lacks some. The profile shows some 8,300 clones, 65% to 90% of them singletons. As to time point: 2014-2015 season, pre-vaccination. The sequenced sample was CXCR5+ CD38- circulating T follicular helper cells from blood, obtained on the day of influenza vaccination. Subset here: circulating Tfh, non-naive CD4+CXCR5+PD-1+ (ICOS+CD38+ or ICOS-CD38-). The receptors were sampled from an adult who received the influenza vaccine.

The chain uses TRBV18 and TRBJ1-3; D ambiguous. The CDR3 is made up of 19 amino acids. The germline gives CDR1 KGHSH, CDR2 LQKENI. V lost 0 bases, J lost 0 bases, and 18 bases lay in between. CDR3 loop: CASSPPARSFSSSGNTIYF. The CDR3 DNA sequence: TGTGCCAGCTCACCACCGGCCAGGAGCTTCTCCAGCTCTGGAAACACCATATATTTT.

This chain uses TRBV6-5 with TRBJ1-2; D not certain. V lost 6 bases, J lost 2 bases, and 10 bases lay in between. The germline V gene encodes CDR1 MNHEY and CDR2 SVGAGI. The length of the CDR3 is 13 residues. The CDR3 here is CASSFKTNYGYTF. The CDR3 nucleotides read TGTGCCAGCAGCTTCAAGACAAACTATGGCTACACCTTC.

The genes are TRBV28 and TRBJ1-2; D remains unclear. The CDR3 extends over 16 amino acids. V was pared by 4 bases and J by 3 bases, with 18 bases between. The germline V gene has CDR1 MDHEN and CDR2 SYDVKM. CDR3 nucleotide sequence: TGTGCCAGCAGTTCCCCCCGAGGGAGTTCTGACTATGGCTACACCTTC. The encoded protein is CASSSPRGSSDYGYTF.

This sequence joins TRBV5-1 and TRBJ2-1, with TRBD2 identical over 11 bases. Germline V lookup: CDR1 SGHRS, CDR2 YFSETQ. The CDR3 loop spans 16 amino acids. The J segment lost 2 bases and the V segment lost 6 bases, leaving 7 bases of the junction unmatched. Here the CDR3 DNA reads TGCGCCAGCACGCCACTGACTAGCGGGGCCTACAATGAGCAGTTCTTC. Translated, it gives CASTPLTSGAYNEQFF.

The chain is built from TRBV4-1 and TRBJ2-3; 7 positions match TRBD2. The CDR3 consists of 16 residues. Germline trimming cut 2 bases from V and 0 bases from J; bases unmatched to any gene: 5. Germline CDR1 is MGHRA and CDR2 is YSYEKL. The CDR3 protein is CASSQTSGISTDTQYF. CDR3 in DNA: TGCGCCAGCAGCCAAACAAGCGGGATTAGCACAGATACGCAGTATTTT.

Only one count was recorded for this clone. The chain combines TRBV7-6 with TRBJ1-4; D is possibly TRBD1 (6 bases). This CDR3 is built from 14 residues. V was pared by 5 bases and J by 8 bases, with 15 bases between. Germline assignment: CDR1 SGHVS and CDR2 FNYEAQ. CDR3 nucleotides: TGTGCCAGCAGCCCCCAGGGGCCGAACGAAAAACTGTTTTTT. Translation: CASSPQGPNEKLFF.

The gene calls are TRBV7-2 and TRBJ1-1; D possibly corresponds to TRBD1 (6 bases). The CDR3 runs 16 residues. CDR1 SGHTA and CDR2 FQGNSA come from the germline V gene. Trimming took off 5 bases at V and 5 bases at J, with 21 bases between the two ends. CDR3 DNA: TGTGCCAGCAGCCCAGGACAGTTTGGGTCACGGACTGAAGCTTTCTTT. Translating it yields CASSPGQFGSRTEAFF.